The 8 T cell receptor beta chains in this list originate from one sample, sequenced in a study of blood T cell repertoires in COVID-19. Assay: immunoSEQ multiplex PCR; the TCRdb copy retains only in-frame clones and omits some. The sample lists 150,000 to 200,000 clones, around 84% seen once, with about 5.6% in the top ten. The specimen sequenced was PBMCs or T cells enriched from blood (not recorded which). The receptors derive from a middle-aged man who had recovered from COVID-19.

The CDR3 here is CATSDLPQGRTGELFF. The CDR3 region has the DNA TGTGCCACCAGTGATTTGCCACAGGGAAGGACCGGGGAGCTGTTTTTT. This chain joins TRBV24-1 and TRBJ2-2; possibly TRBD1 for D (6 bases). The CDR3 is made up of 16 amino acids. Trimming removed 0 bases from V and 5 bases from J, with 12 bases in between. Germline lookup yields CDR1 KGHDR and CDR2 SFDVKD.

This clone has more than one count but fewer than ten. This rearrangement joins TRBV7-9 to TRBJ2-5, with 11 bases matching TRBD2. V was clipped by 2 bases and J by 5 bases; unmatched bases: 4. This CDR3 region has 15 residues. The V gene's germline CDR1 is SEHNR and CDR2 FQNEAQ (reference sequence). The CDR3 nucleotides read TGTGCCAGCAGCTTAACTAGCGGGGGAGGTGAGACCCAGTACTTC. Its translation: CASSLTSGGGETQYF.

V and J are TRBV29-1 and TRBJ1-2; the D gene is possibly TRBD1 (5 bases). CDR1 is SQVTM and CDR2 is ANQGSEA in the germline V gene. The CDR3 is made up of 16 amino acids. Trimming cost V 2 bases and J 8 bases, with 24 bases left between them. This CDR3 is CSVEKRGGLFLKGYTF. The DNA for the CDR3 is TGCAGCGTTGAAAAGCGGGGCGGCTTGTTTCTGAAGGGCTACACCTTC.

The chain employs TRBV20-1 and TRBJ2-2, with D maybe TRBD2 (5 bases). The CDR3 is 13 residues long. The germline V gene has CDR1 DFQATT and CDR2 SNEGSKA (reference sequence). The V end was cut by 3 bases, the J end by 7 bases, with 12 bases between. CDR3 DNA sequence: TGCAGTGCTAGTCGGACTTCGGGCGGGGAGCTGTTTTTT. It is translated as CSASRTSGGELFF.

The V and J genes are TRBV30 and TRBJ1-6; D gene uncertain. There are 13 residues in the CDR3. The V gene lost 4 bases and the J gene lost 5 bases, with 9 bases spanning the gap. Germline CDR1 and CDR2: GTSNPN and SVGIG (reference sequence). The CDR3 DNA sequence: TGTGCCTGGAATCCCCAGGATAATTCACCCCTCCACTTT. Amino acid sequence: CAWNPQDNSPLHF.

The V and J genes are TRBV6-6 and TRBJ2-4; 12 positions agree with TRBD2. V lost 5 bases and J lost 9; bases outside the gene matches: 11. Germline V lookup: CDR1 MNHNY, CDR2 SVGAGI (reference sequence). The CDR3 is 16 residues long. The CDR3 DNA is TGTGCCAGCAGTGCGTTAGCTAGCGGGGGGGGGACCATTCAGTACTTC. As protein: CASSALASGGGTIQYF.

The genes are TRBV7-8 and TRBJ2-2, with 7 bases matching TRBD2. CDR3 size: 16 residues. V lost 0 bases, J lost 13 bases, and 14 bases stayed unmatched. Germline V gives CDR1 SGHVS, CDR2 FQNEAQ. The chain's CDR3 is CASSLAARGRVGGLFF. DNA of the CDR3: TGTGCCAGCAGCTTAGCAGCGCGGGGGAGAGTGGGAGGGCTGTTTTTT.

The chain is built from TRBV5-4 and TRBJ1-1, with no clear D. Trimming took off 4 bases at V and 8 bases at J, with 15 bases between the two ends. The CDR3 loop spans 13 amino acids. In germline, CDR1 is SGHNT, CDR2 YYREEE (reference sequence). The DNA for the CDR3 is TGTGCCAGCAGCGGCCGGGAGCCTGTCGAAGCTTTCTTT. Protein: CASSGREPVEAFF.